This is a list of T cell receptor beta chains from one sample in a study of cytomegalovirus exposure and HLA in healthy donors. Assay: immunoSEQ multiplex PCR; the TCRdb copy retains only in-frame clones and omits some. The top ten clones hold roughly 2% of a sample with over 150,000 clones, 75% to 90% of them seen once. The sample taken for sequencing was PBMCs. The receptors here all came from a human donor in good health. The CDR3 runs from the conserved cysteine through the conserved F or W.

len	v_gene	j_gene	CDR3aa
16	TRBV23-1	TRBJ1-5	CASSQYGHRYNQPQHF
14	TRBV11-3	TRBJ2-5	CASSRPRAQETQYF
16	TRBV30	TRBJ2-3	CAWSEGLATRTDTQYF
14	TRBV25-1	TRBJ2-7	CASSEQASSYEQYF
13	TRBV27	TRBJ2-5	CASVLAVQETQYF
15	TRBV7-2	TRBJ1-6	CASSLSAGGDSPLHF
15	TRBV7-6	TRBJ2-7	CASSLSDSPSYEQYF
12	TRBV11-2	TRBJ2-7	CASSRDTYEQYF
15	TRBV19	TRBJ1-1	CASSIAAGSGTEAFF
15	TRBV4-3	TRBJ1-2	CASSQELPGNYGYTF
13	TRBV29-1	TRBJ1-2	CSVAGQGVDGYTF
13	TRBV5-1	TRBJ2-7	CASSPEVLYEQYF
15	TRBV7-8	TRBJ2-1	CASSKQLAGGNEQFF
15	TRBV5-4	TRBJ2-3	CASSSGTRSTDTQYF
13	TRBV25-1	TRBJ1-2	CASSDPRNYGYTF
14	TRBV4-3	TRBJ2-7	CASSQETVNYEQYF
15	TRBV6-4	TRBJ2-2	CASKGLADHTGELFF
15	TRBV7-8	TRBJ1-1	CASSDRGNMNTEAFF
15	TRBV6-5	TRBJ2-1	CASSYDRSPYNEQFF
15	TRBV4-1	TRBJ1-2	CASSQDGRGRDGYTF
15	TRBV5-6	TRBJ2-7	CASSFSGHYSYEQYF
14	TRBV11-2	TRBJ2-7	CASSLAVSGYEQYF
13	TRBV7-9	TRBJ1-1	CASSLRQAAEAFF
17	TRBV12-2	TRBJ2-3	CASRLALRGGAADTQYF
15	TRBV7-9	TRBJ1-1	CASSLAAGVNTEAFF
15	TRBV23-1	TRBJ1-2	CASSQQVWTNYGYTF
11	TRBV18	TRBJ2-1	CASSLADEQFF
14	TRBV9	TRBJ1-1	CASSSGGQVSEAFF
14	TRBV6-6	TRBJ1-1	CASSSTGEGTEAFF
12	TRBV7-9	TRBJ1-1	CASSLEQTEAFF
12	TRBV27	TRBJ2-7	CASSLDRYEQYF
16	TRBV4-3	TRBJ2-7	CASSQVKTSHSYEQYF
16	TRBV7-9	TRBJ1-2	CSSSLDYFGNNYGYTF
14	TRBV19	TRBJ1-1	CASSIEAGNTEAFF
15	TRBV2	TRBJ1-2	CASSEATGVNYGYTF
15	TRBV7-2	TRBJ1-3	CASSNFRGSGNTIYF
11	TRBV2	TRBJ1-1	CASSEWQGAFF
12	TRBV29-1	TRBJ2-5	CSVEEGEETQYF
17	TRBV4-2	TRBJ2-7	CASSQEEERGRSYEQYF
16	TRBV7-6	TRBJ2-3	CASSLESRAGTDTQYF
17	TRBV11-2	TRBJ2-2	CASSLYRGQGRTGELFF
16	TRBV4-1	TRBJ1-5	CASSTPDLGGMQPQHF
16	TRBV4-3	TRBJ2-5	CASSQAILAGQETQYF
13	TRBV29-1	TRBJ2-1	CSVTPGPGSEQFF
15	TRBV11-2	TRBJ1-4	CASSTGGGTNEKLFF
14	TRBV6-6	TRBJ2-3	CASSYLSPPDTQYF
16	TRBV15	TRBJ1-5	CATSWDRGQAFQPQHF
17	TRBV5-4	TRBJ2-3	CASSFGTAGGVADTQYF
14	TRBV2	TRBJ1-1	CADDSGRGDTEAFF
15	TRBV15	TRBJ1-4	CATSRDRRINEKLFF
14	TRBV6-1	TRBJ2-3	CASREGGGRDTQYF
12	TRBV18	TRBJ1-2	CASSPTGDGYTF
15	TRBV7-2	TRBJ1-1	CASSLLGVGVTEAFF
13	TRBV11-2	TRBJ1-5	CASSLTNNQPQHF
14	TRBV6-6	TRBJ2-7	CASSYSGGGQRKYF